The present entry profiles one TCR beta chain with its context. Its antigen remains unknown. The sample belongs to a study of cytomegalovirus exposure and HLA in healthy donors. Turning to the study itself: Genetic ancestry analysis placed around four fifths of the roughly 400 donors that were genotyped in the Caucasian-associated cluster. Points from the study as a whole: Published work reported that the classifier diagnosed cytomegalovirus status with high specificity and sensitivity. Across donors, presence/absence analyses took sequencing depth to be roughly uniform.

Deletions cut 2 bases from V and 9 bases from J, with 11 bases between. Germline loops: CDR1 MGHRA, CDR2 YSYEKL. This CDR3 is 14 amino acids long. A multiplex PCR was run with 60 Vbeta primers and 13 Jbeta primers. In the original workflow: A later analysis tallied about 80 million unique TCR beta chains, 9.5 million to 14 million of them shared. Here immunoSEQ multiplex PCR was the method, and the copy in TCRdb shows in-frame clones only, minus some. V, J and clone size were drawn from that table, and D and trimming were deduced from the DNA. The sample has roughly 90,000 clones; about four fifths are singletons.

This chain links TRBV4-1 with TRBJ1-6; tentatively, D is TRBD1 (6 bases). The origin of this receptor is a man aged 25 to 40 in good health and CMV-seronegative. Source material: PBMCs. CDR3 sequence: CASSQLTGLSPLHF. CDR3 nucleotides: TGCGCCAGCAGCCAATTAACAGGGCTTTCACCCCTCCACTTT.